A selection of T cell receptor beta chains follows, all from one sample in a study of cytomegalovirus exposure and HLA in healthy donors. Repertoires were generated with immunoSEQ multiplex PCR, while TCRdb's copy carries only in-frame clones and drops some. The sample shows about 150,000 clones, 65% to 85% of them seen only once. The source material was PBMCs. These TCRs come from a man between 18 and 35 years old in good health and CMV-seronegative. Both conserved end residues are part of each CDR3. A D gene is named only where the DNA matches it firmly. A clone size is listed for some rows: how often the clone was seen (once, few, many), or a class if it is expanded.

v_gene	abundance	j_gene	d_gene	CDR3nt	CDR3aa
TRBV6-4	-	TRBJ2-1	TRBD2	TGTGCCAGCAGTGAGGGACTAGCGGGGTACAATGAGCAGTTCTTC	CASSEGLAGYNEQFF
TRBV28	-	TRBJ1-1	-	TGTGCCAGCAGTTTAAGTTTTTCTGGGCGACAGAATGAAGCTTTCTTT	CASSLSFSGRQNEAFF
TRBV2	-	TRBJ2-5	TRBD2	TGTGCCAGCAGTGAACTTTTAGCGGGGGGGGAGACCCAGTACTTC	CASSELLAGGETQYF
TRBV5-4	-	TRBJ2-2	-	TGTGCCAGCAGCTTAGGAGGGGCTCGGGCCGGGGAGCTGTTTTTT	CASSLGGARAGELFF
TRBV21-1	few	TRBJ1-4	-	TGTGCCAGCAGCAAAGTGGCAGCAACTAATGAAAAACTGTTTTTT	CASSKVAATNEKLFF
TRBV7-2	-	TRBJ2-1	-	TGTGCCAGCAGGTCGGGGGGCCGGGGAAATGAGCAGTTCTTC	CASRSGGRGNEQFF
TRBV19	-	TRBJ2-1	TRBD2	TGTGCCAGTAGTATAGAAGCGGGGGGGCCCCATGAGCAGTTCTTC	CASSIEAGGPHEQFF
TRBV30	-	TRBJ1-3	TRBD1	TGTGCCTGGAGTGTAAGAGACAGGGGACAGAACACCATATATTTT	CAWSVRDRGQNTIYF
TRBV30	-	TRBJ2-7	-	TGTGCCTGGGGGATCAGGAGGGACGAGCAGTACTTC	CAWGIRRDEQYF
TRBV11-2	-	TRBJ1-3	-	TGTGCCAGCAGCCCGTACCTGTTGAGTGGAAACACCATATATTTT	CASSPYLLSGNTIYF
TRBV7-9	-	TRBJ1-6	-	TGTGCCAGCAGCCCGAGGGAGTTCGCCAATTCACCCCTCCACTTT	CASSPREFANSPLHF
TRBV9	-	TRBJ2-1	-	TGTGCCAGCAGCGTAGACCCTAGAGGATCTAACAATGAGCAGTTCTTC	CASSVDPRGSNNEQFF
TRBV6-1	-	TRBJ2-1	TRBD2	TGTGCCAGCAGTGAAGTTGAAGGCAGGGAGGGGAATGAGCAGTTCTTC	CASSEVEGREGNEQFF
TRBV7-3	-	TRBJ1-3	-	TGTGCCAGCAGCTTACTAGGACAGAAAGGAAACACCATATATTTT	CASSLLGQKGNTIYF
TRBV19	-	TRBJ1-1	TRBD1	TGTGCCAGTAGTCCAGGGACAGGGGGCGCCGTGGTAGGCGCTTTCTTT	CASSPGTGGAVVGAFF
TRBV2	few	TRBJ2-7	TRBD2	TGTGCCAGCAGTAGTTTGCGGGGGGTCTACGAGCAGTACTTC	CASSSLRGVYEQYF
TRBV7-2	-	TRBJ1-1	-	TGTGCCAGCAGCCCAGTACAGGGTGTCCTGAACACTGAAGCTTTCTTT	CASSPVQGVLNTEAFF
TRBV2	-	TRBJ2-1	-	TGTGCCAGCAGTGAGAGCGGTATCGGTGAGCAGTTCTTC	CASSESGIGEQFF
TRBV4-2	-	TRBJ2-7	-	TGTGCCAGCAGCCAGGGACTTGGGTTATTCTACGAGCAGTACTTC	CASSQGLGLFYEQYF
TRBV28	once	TRBJ2-2	TRBD1	TGTGCCAGCAGGCCCCAGGGGGCCGGGGAGCTGTTTTTT	CASRPQGAGELFF
TRBV29-1	once	TRBJ1-2	-	TGCAGCGATCTTTTACAGGGTTCGAATGGCTACACCTTC	CSDLLQGSNGYTF
TRBV7-2	-	TRBJ2-1	-	TGTGCCAGCAGCTTAGTGCTGAGCTCCTACAATGAGCAGTTCTTC	CASSLVLSSYNEQFF
TRBV14	-	TRBJ2-5	TRBD1	TGTGCCAGCAGCCAAAGGGACAGCCAAGAGACCCAGTACTTC	CASSQRDSQETQYF
TRBV7-9	-	TRBJ1-1	TRBD1	TGTGCCAGCAGCCCAACAGGGGCTGAAGCTTTCTTT	CASSPTGAEAFF
TRBV4-1	once	TRBJ2-3	-	TGCGCCAGCAGCCAAGTCTCAGGGGATACGCAGTATTTT	CASSQVSGDTQYF
TRBV27	-	TRBJ1-1	TRBD1	TGTGCCAGCAGCATCCGGACAGGGTCGACCACTGAAGCTTTCTTT	CASSIRTGSTTEAFF
TRBV6-1	-	TRBJ1-4	-	TGTGCCAGCAGCGAGAAATTCAGGGCCGAACTGTTTTTT	CASSEKFRAELFF
TRBV5-1	-	TRBJ1-2	TRBD1	TGCGCCAGCAGCGCGCCGGGACAGGCTAACTATGGCTACACCTTT	CASSAPGQANYGYTF
TRBV9	few	TRBJ1-4	TRBD1	TGTGCCAGCAGCGTAGGGACAGGGGGACGAGAAAAACTGTTTTTT	CASSVGTGGREKLFF
TRBV27	-	TRBJ2-3	TRBD2	TGTGCCAGCAGTTTACCGGCGGGGGGCACAGATACGCAGTATTTT	CASSLPAGGTDTQYF
TRBV4-1	-	TRBJ2-5	TRBD2	TGCGCCAGCAGCCAAGGTTGGAGCGGGGGGGCACAAGAGACCCAGTACTTC	CASSQGWSGGAQETQYF
TRBV29-1	-	TRBJ2-3	TRBD2	TGCAGCGCCGACACCCTAGCGGGCACAGATACGCAGTATTTT	CSADTLAGTDTQYF
TRBV4-1	-	TRBJ2-1	-	TGCGCCAGCAGCCAAGTTTTTACGACTCTACGATCGTACAATGAGCAGTTCTTC	CASSQVFTTLRSYNEQFF
TRBV2	few	TRBJ1-1	TRBD1	TGTGCCAGCAGCACAGGGGAGGATGAAGCTTTCTTT	CASSTGEDEAFF
TRBV12-5	-	TRBJ2-3	-	TGTGCTAGTGGCAAAGGGGACTCTTGGGACACAGATACGCAGTATTTT	CASGKGDSWDTDTQYF
TRBV18	-	TRBJ1-2	-	TGTGCCAGCTCACCTGACAGTAGCAACTATGGCTACACCTTC	CASSPDSSNYGYTF
TRBV7-2	many	TRBJ1-1	-	TGTGCCAGCAGCTTAGGGAGCACTGAAGCTTTCTTT	CASSLGSTEAFF
TRBV5-1	-	TRBJ2-7	-	TGCGCCAGCAGCAAGGAAGGAGTCGAGCAGTACTTC	CASSKEGVEQYF
TRBV27	few	TRBJ1-1	-	TGTGCCAGCAGTTTATCCCGTTACACTGAAGCTTTCTTT	CASSLSRYTEAFF
TRBV5-4	-	TRBJ1-3	-	TGTGCCAGCAGCTTAACCTCCAGGGCAGGAAACACCATATATTTT	CASSLTSRAGNTIYF
TRBV28	-	TRBJ1-5	-	TGTGCCAGCAGCTTCCAAATCGGGAGAAATAGCAATCAGCCCCAGCATTTT	CASSFQIGRNSNQPQHF
TRBV9	-	TRBJ2-3	-	TGTGCCAGCAGCAATCAACTCCTCACAGATACGCAGTATTTT	CASSNQLLTDTQYF
TRBV7-9	-	TRBJ1-1	-	TGTGCCAGCAGTCGACAAGGGAACACTGAAGCTTTCTTT	CASSRQGNTEAFF
TRBV14	-	TRBJ2-1	-	TGTGCCAGCAGCCACCAGGGACATTCCTCCTACAATGAGCAGTTCTTC	CASSHQGHSSYNEQFF